The text below deals with one T cell receptor (beta chain). The data stem from a study of cytomegalovirus exposure and HLA in healthy donors. PCR involved 60 Vbeta and 13 Jbeta primers. The data were produced by immunoSEQ multiplex PCR, yet TCRdb's version contains in-frame clones alone and is incomplete. This sample has about 130,000 clones, with roughly four fifths found just once. This CDR3 spans 15 amino acids. Germline loops: CDR1 SGHDT, CDR2 YYEEEE. V lost 0 bases to trimming and J lost 6 bases, with 16 bases between them. Among the donors, all were healthy bone marrow donors. The J gene is TRBJ2-7, the V gene TRBV5-6; D not resolved. The sample was PBMCs. This clonotype originated in a girl aged 2-10 years in good health and CMV-seronegative. CDR3 sequence (DNA): TGTGCCAGCAGCTTGGCGGAAGGCGGTTGGGTCGAGCAGTACTTC. Protein: CASSLAEGGWVEQYF.